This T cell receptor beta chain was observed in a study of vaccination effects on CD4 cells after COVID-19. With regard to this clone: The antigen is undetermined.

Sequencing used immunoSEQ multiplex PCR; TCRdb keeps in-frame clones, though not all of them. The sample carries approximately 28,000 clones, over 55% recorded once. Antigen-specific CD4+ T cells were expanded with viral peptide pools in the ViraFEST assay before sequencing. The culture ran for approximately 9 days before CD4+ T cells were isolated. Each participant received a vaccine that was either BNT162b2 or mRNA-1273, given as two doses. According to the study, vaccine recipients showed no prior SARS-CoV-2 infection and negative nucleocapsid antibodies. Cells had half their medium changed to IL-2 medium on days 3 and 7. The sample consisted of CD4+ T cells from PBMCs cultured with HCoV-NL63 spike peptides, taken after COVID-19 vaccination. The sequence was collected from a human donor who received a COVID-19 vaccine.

The CDR3 sequence: CASSARFTDTQYF. The DNA for the CDR3 is TGCGCCAGCAGTGCCCGTTTCACAGATACGCAGTATTTT. The genes are TRBV10-1 and TRBJ2-3; D is uncertain. V lost 4 bases, J lost 2 bases, and 7 bases lay in between. Germline assignment: CDR1 WNHNN and CDR2 SYGVQD (reference sequence). CDR3 size: 13 residues.